The entry below gives a single TCR beta chain sequence along with its context. This sample is drawn from a study of blood T cell repertoires in COVID-19. CDR3 length equals 16 residues. Trimming left V 0 bases short and J 0 bases short, with 8 bases between. Per germline, CDR1 KGHSH and CDR2 LQKENI. This table comes from immunoSEQ multiplex PCR, and its TCRdb copy is limited to in-frame clones, with some not included. The repertoire holds 150,000 to 200,000 clones, with around 84% as singletons. The clonotype comes from a woman aged 70-85 years with COVID-19, enrolled during active disease. The chain employs TRBV18 and TRBJ2-2, with D possibly TRBD1 on 5 matching bases. Sequencing was performed on peripheral blood. DNA of the CDR3: TGTGCCAGCTCACCACCAAAGGGGTCGAACACCGGGGAGCTGTTTTTT. The encoded protein is CASSPPKGSNTGELFF.